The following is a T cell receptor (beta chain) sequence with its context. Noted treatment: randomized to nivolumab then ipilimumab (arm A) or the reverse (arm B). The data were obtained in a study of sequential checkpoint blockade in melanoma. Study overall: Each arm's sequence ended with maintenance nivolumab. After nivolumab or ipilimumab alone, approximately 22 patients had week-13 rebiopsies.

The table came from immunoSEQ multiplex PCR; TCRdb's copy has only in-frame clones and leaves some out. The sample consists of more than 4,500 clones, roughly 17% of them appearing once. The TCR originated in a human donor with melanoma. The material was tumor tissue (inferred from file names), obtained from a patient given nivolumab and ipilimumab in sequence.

The CDR3 DNA reads TGTGCCACCCAACCCGGGACTAGCGGGGGCCTACTCAATGAGCAGTTCTTC. Amino acids: CATQPGTSGGLLNEQFF. V is TRBV19 and J is TRBJ2-1; 14 bases line up with TRBD2. The CDR3 is made up of 17 amino acids. The V segment lost 10 bases and the J segment 6 bases; nucleotides outside the gene matches: 14. Germline V lookup: CDR1 LNHDA, CDR2 SQIVND (reference sequence).